This TCR beta chain was identified during a study of blood T cell repertoires in COVID-19. Across the whole study: Sites across the United States, Italy and Spain contributed samples from acute and convalescent COVID-19.

TCRdb's copy holds only in-frame clones and misses some; the assay was immunoSEQ multiplex PCR. The sample has about 270,000 clones, approximately 86% seen once. Sequenced: peripheral blood. This clonotype originated in a man in his forties who had recovered from COVID-19.

CDR3 loop: CASRNDSYTEAFF. For the CDR3, the DNA is TGTGCCAGCAGAAACGACAGTTACACTGAAGCTTTCTTT. The chain has TRBV27 and TRBJ1-1, with a tentative D call TRBD1 (5 bases). CDR1 and CDR2 from the germline V gene are MNHEY and SMNVEV (reference sequence). CDR3 length: 13 amino acids. V was trimmed by 6 bases and J by 3 bases, leaving 11 bases between them.